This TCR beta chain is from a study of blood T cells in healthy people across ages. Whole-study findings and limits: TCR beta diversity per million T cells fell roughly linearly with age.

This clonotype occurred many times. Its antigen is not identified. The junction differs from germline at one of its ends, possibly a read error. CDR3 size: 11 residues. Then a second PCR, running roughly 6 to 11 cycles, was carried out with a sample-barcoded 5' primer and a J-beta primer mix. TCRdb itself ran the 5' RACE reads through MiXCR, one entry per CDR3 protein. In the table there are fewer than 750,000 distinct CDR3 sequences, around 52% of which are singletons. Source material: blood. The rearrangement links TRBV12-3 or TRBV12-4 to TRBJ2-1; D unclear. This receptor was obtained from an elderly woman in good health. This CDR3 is CASSLGNEQFF. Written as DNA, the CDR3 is TGTGCCAGCAGCTTAGGTAATGAGCAGTTCTTC.